This T cell receptor beta chain stems from a study of blood T cell repertoires in COVID-19. Profiled with immunoSEQ multiplex PCR; TCRdb holds only in-frame clones, not every one. This table has around 300,000 clones, around 88% appearing once. Trimming pared 6 bases from V and 4 bases from J, leaving 21 bases between. This CDR3 has 16 amino acids. Germline CDR1 reads MGHRA; CDR2 reads YSYEKL. The source material was peripheral blood. This sequence was found in a woman aged 25-40 years with COVID-19, enrolled during active disease. The V and J genes are TRBV4-1 and TRBJ1-1; possible D gene TRBD1, 5 bases. The CDR3 nucleotides are TGCGCCAGCAGGCCCCTAGGGGTACCGTACGTCACTGAAGCTTTCTTT. Translating gives CASRPLGVPYVTEAFF.